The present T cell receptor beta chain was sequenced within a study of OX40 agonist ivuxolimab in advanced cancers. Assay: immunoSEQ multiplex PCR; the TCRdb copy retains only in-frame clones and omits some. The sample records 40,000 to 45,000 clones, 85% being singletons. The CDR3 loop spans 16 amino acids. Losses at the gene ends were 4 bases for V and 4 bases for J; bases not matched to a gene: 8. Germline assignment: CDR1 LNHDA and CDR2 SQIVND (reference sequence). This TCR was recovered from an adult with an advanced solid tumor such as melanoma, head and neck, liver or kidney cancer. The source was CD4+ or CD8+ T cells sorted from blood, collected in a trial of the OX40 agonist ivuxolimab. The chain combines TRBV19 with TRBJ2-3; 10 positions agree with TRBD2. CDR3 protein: CASSTLAGGFPDTQYF. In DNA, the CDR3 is TGTGCCAGTAGTACCTTAGCGGGAGGATTCCCAGATACGCAGTATTTT.